These 28 T cell receptor beta chains share one sample of origin, sequenced in a study of shared clonotypes between healthy human individuals. The protocol was immunoSEQ multiplex PCR, while the TCRdb copy is restricted to in-frame clones and leaves out a portion. In the table there are roughly 660,000 clones, roughly 88% of which are singletons. Sequencing was performed on memory CD8+ T cells from PBMCs. Subset in this sample: CD45RO+ cells pooled with CCR7-negative TemRA cells. These receptors were taken from a man between 18 and 29 years old in good health. Some clones in this sample may be carry-over from other donors' samples.

The chain has TRBV28 and TRBJ1-5; perhaps TRBD1 as D (5 bases). Trimming removed 3 bases from V and 2 bases from J, with 20 bases in between. The CDR3 runs 18 residues. Germline values: CDR1 MDHEN, CDR2 SYDVKM. DNA for the CDR3: TGTGCCAGCAGTTTGGGGACTACCGGACTTTGGGGCAATCAGCCCCAGCATTTT. Translated, it gives CASSLGTTGLWGNQPQHF.

This chain uses TRBV10-2 with TRBJ2-3, with a tentative D call TRBD2 (6 bases). Trimming stripped 2 bases from V and 0 bases from J, with 18 bases between. The CDR3 totals 18 residues. CDR1 and CDR2 (germline): WSHSY, SAAADI. The CDR3, as DNA: TGCGCCAGCAGTGAGGGGGACTTCATCAAACCTAGCACAGATACGCAGTATTTT. Translated: CASSEGDFIKPSTDTQYF.

J is TRBJ2-7 and V is TRBV5-4; 9 nucleotides line up with TRBD1. Germline V lookup: CDR1 SGHNT, CDR2 YYREEE (reference sequence). The length of the CDR3 is 13 residues. V shed 5 bases and J 4 bases; nucleotides not matched to a gene: 4. The CDR3 sequence is CASSTGGGYEQYF. DNA for the CDR3: TGTGCCAGCAGTACAGGGGGCGGGTACGAGCAGTACTTC.

The rearrangement uses TRBV5-6 and TRBJ2-5; TRBD1 is a possible D gene (6 bases). V lost 4 bases and J lost 5, with 24 bases in between. The germline CDR1 and CDR2 sequences are SGHDT and YYEEEE. CDR3 length: 17 residues. This CDR3 is CASSPKPQQGWWETQYF. The CDR3 DNA follows: TGTGCCAGCAGCCCCAAACCTCAACAGGGATGGTGGGAGACCCAGTACTTC.

The chain combines TRBV28 with TRBJ1-5; TRBD1 agrees at 7 bases. The trim removed 7 bases at V and 1 base at J, leaving 13 bases unmatched. This CDR3 is 17 amino acids long. Germline V gene sequence: CDR1 MDHEN, CDR2 SYDVKM. The CDR3 region has the DNA TGTGCCAGCATCCCACAGGGGATCGCGAGGAGCAATCAGCCCCAGCATTTT. This codes for CASIPQGIARSNQPQHF.

The chain combines TRBV11-3 with TRBJ2-7; D may be TRBD1 or TRBD2 (5 bases each). This CDR3 contains 14 residues. Germline lookup yields CDR1 SGHNT and CDR2 YENEEA. V was pared by 4 bases and J by 6 bases, with 16 bases between. CDR3 coding DNA: TGTGCCAGCAGCTCCCTGGGGCCGGGGAGCGAGCAGTACTTC. As protein: CASSSLGPGSEQYF.

V is TRBV11-2 and J is TRBJ2-1; 8 bases agree with TRBD1. The CDR3 runs to 12 residues. The germline V gene has CDR1 SGHAT and CDR2 FQNNGV. CDR3 DNA sequence: TGTGCGACTGGGACAGGTTACAATGAGCAGTTCTTC. This encodes CATGTGYNEQFF.

This rearrangement joins TRBV7-2 to TRBJ2-7; no firm D call. CDR3 length: 13 residues. Germline V lookup: CDR1 SGHTA, CDR2 FQGNSA. V lost 1 base, J lost 4 bases, and 8 bases lay in between. As DNA, the CDR3 is TGTGCCAGCAGCTTAGTGGGAAGGTACGAGCAGTACTTC. Translated, it gives CASSLVGRYEQYF. Full variable domain (rest looked up from reference TRBV7-2 and TRBJ2-7): GAGVSQSPSNKVTEKGKDVELRCDPISGHTALYWYRQSLGQGLEFLIYFQGNSAPDKSGLPSDRFSAERTGGSVSTLTIQRTQQEDSAVYLCASSLVGRYEQYFGPGTRLTVT.

The rearrangement uses TRBV27 and TRBJ1-1; D remains ambiguous. The CDR3 is 15 residues long. V gave up 6 bases and J gave up 0 bases, with 14 bases separating them. Germline assignment: CDR1 MNHEY and CDR2 SMNVEV (reference sequence). CDR3 sequence reads: CASRENPFLNTEAFF. The CDR3 DNA is TGTGCCAGCAGAGAAAACCCCTTCCTGAACACTGAAGCTTTCTTT.

The J gene is TRBJ2-7, the V gene TRBV9; tentative D call: TRBD1 (6 bases). This CDR3 contains 13 residues. The ends were cut back, 3 bases at V and 2 bases at J, with 9 bases in the middle. The V gene's germline CDR1 is SGDLS and CDR2 YYNGEE. CDR3 in amino acids: CASSGQGTYEQYF. The CDR3 DNA reads as TGTGCCAGCAGCGGTCAGGGGACCTACGAGCAGTACTTC.

This chain joins TRBV6-5 and TRBJ1-2; a weak D match, TRBD1 (5 bases). This CDR3 has 15 amino acids. Trimming took 1 base from V and 5 from J, leaving 14 bases between them. Germline V gene data show CDR1 as MNHEY and CDR2 as SVGAGI. This chain's CDR3 is CASSYYPQGPYGYTF. The CDR3 bases are TGTGCCAGCAGTTACTACCCTCAGGGCCCGTATGGCTACACCTTC.

This chain uses TRBV27 with TRBJ2-7, with D maybe TRBD1 (6 bases). Germline-derived CDR1 and CDR2 are MNHEY and SMNVEV (reference sequence). The CDR3 is 16 residues long. The V gene lost 0 bases and the J gene lost 2 bases, with 14 bases spanning the gap. CDR3 sequence reads: CASSLSGTNVPYEQYF. The CDR3 DNA reads as TGTGCCAGCAGTTTATCGGGGACAAATGTTCCCTACGAGCAGTACTTC.

The V gene is TRBV27, the J gene TRBJ2-7; D is perhaps TRBD2 (6 bases). This CDR3 comprises 15 residues. The germline V gene encodes CDR1 MNHEY and CDR2 SMNVEV (reference sequence). V shed 6 bases and J shed 2 bases, with 17 bases lying between them. The CDR3 DNA sequence: TGTGCCAGCAGGTCCCTGTCTAGCGCCACCTACGAGCAGTACTTC. Translation: CASRSLSSATYEQYF.

V gene TRBV29-1 combines with J gene TRBJ2-1, with 9 bases identical to TRBD2. Unmatched junction bases numbered 8, after V lost 5 bases and J lost 6 bases. The CDR3 consists of 14 residues. The germline V gene encodes CDR1 SQVTM and CDR2 ANQGSEA. DNA of the CDR3: TGCAGCGTTTGGGTAGCGGGAGTATCCAATGAGCAGTTCTTC. It specifies CSVWVAGVSNEQFF.

The V and J genes are TRBV7-3 and TRBJ2-3, with D possibly being TRBD1 or TRBD2 (5 bases each). The CDR3 has 15 residues. Trimming removed 2 bases from V and 5 bases from J, with 14 bases in between. In germline, CDR1 is SGHTA, CDR2 FQGTGA. The CDR3 spells CASSLGTTRQDTQYF. The CDR3 bases are TGTGCCAGCAGCTTAGGGACGACCCGTCAAGATACGCAGTATTTT.

The chain employs TRBV28 and TRBJ1-3; D is undetermined. Germline loops: CDR1 MDHEN, CDR2 SYDVKM. Between the trimmed V and J ends, which lost 3 bases and 0 bases, there was a span of 6 bases. This CDR3 comprises 14 residues. The CDR3 spells CASSLGYSGNTIYF. As DNA, the CDR3 is TGTGCCAGCAGTTTGGGATACTCTGGAAACACCATATATTTT.

Of note for this clone: Sequence at one end of the junction differs from germline and may be a read error. The rearrangement links TRBV7-9 to TRBJ2-6, with unresolved D. CDR1 and CDR2 from the germline V gene are SEHNR and FQNEAQ (reference sequence). CDR3 length: 16 residues. The CDR3 region is CASSAQDRHGSNVLTF. The DNA for the CDR3 is TGTGCCAGCAGCGCTCAGGACCGCCATGGGTCCAACGTCCTGACTTTC.

V is TRBV6-5 and J is TRBJ1-6; maybe TRBD1 (5 bases). The CDR3 contains 14 residues. Germline V CDR1 and CDR2: MNHEY, SVGAGI. V was clipped by 7 bases and J by 6 bases, with 13 bases between them. CDR3 amino acids: CASTTGRANSPLHF. The CDR3 DNA reads TGTGCCAGCACCACAGGTCGGGCTAATTCACCCCTCCACTTT.

This chain connects TRBV6-6 to TRBJ1-5; TRBD1 aligns across 11 bases. The germline V gene has CDR1 MNHNY and CDR2 SVGAGI (reference sequence). The CDR3 is made up of 16 amino acids. The V and J ends lost 0 bases and 7 bases, in that order; junction bases with no gene match: 5. The CDR3 here is CASSYSWTGGAQPQHF. Here the CDR3 DNA reads TGTGCCAGCAGTTACTCTTGGACAGGGGGCGCGCAGCCCCAGCATTTT.

This clone was observed a single time. The gene calls are TRBV7-9 and TRBJ2-7; D call uncertain. The CDR3 is 16 residues long. The V gene lost 5 bases and the J gene lost 6 bases, with 23 bases spanning the gap. Per germline, CDR1 SEHNR and CDR2 FQNEAQ (reference sequence). The CDR3 DNA reads TGTGCCAGCAGCCAAACAAGGGCCGGGCCGTATGGCGAGCAGTACTTC. As protein: CASSQTRAGPYGEQYF.

This chain joins TRBV13 and TRBJ2-1, with 9 bases aligning to TRBD1. Germline CDR1 PRHDT, CDR2 FYEKMQ (reference sequence). J was trimmed by 7 bases and V by 8 bases; bases with no gene match: 9. The CDR3 spans 14 residues. The CDR3, as DNA: TGTGCCAGCCAAACGGACAGGGGAAGGAATGAGCAGTTCTTC. It yields the protein CASQTDRGRNEQFF.

This chain connects TRBV4-1 to TRBJ1-5, with no clear D. The germline V gene has CDR1 MGHRA and CDR2 YSYEKL. The CDR3 runs 13 residues. The ends were cut back, 1 base at V and 6 bases at J, with 7 bases in the middle. CDR3 DNA: TGCGCCAGCAGCCAAGTGTCCCTTCAGCCCCAGCATTTT. It is translated as CASSQVSLQPQHF.

The chain joins TRBV7-6 to TRBJ1-1; 11 bases map to TRBD1. V shed 5 bases and J 0 bases; nucleotides not matched to a gene: 23. The CDR3 has 22 amino acids. The germline V gene encodes CDR1 SGHVS and CDR2 FNYEAQ. The DNA of the CDR3 is TGTGCCAGCAGCAACCCTAGAGCGGGGACAGGGGGTGCGGGGAGAATGAACACTGAAGCTTTCTTT. Translating it yields CASSNPRAGTGGAGRMNTEAFF.

The rearrangement joins TRBV9 to TRBJ2-1; maybe TRBD2 (6 bases). V was cut by 3 bases and J by 15 bases, with 25 bases left in between. Germline values: CDR1 SGDLS, CDR2 YYNGEE. The CDR3 sequence is 15 residues long. CDR3: CASSAPGLLTPGLFF. CDR3 in DNA: TGTGCCAGCAGCGCCCCGGGACTGCTAACCCCAGGCCTGTTCTTC.

The CDR3 sequence is CASSFLISMRGQTYPTDTQYF. The DNA for the CDR3 is TGTGCCAGCAGTTTTCTCATATCGATGAGAGGGCAGACTTACCCCACAGATACGCAGTATTTT. The rearrangement uses TRBV28 and TRBJ2-3, with a possible D match to TRBD2 (5 bases). The V end was cut by 3 bases, the J end by 2 bases, with 30 bases between. This CDR3 contains 21 residues. Germline CDR1 and CDR2: MDHEN and SYDVKM.

The chain carries TRBV5-1 and TRBJ1-1; 9 nucleotides agree with TRBD1. The germline CDR1 and CDR2 sequences are SGHRS and YFSETQ. The junction had 5 bases not matched to a gene; V was cut back by 2 bases and J by 3 bases. This CDR3 spans 15 amino acids. CDR3 nucleotides: TGCGCCAGCAGCTTAAGGACAGGGGTATACACTGAAGCTTTCTTT. Its translation: CASSLRTGVYTEAFF. Supplemented by reference TRBV5-1 and TRBJ1-1, the full variable domain reads KAGVTQTPRYLIKTRGQQVTLSCSPISGHRSVSWYQQTPGQGLQFLFEYFSETQRNKGNFPGRFSGRQFSNSRSEMNVSTLELGDSALYLCASSLRTGVYTEAFFGQGTRLTVV.

The V gene is TRBV5-4, the J gene TRBJ1-1; possible D gene TRBD1, 5 bases. Trimming removed 2 bases at V and 4 bases at J, with 15 bases between. The CDR3 loop spans 15 amino acids. Germline V gene sequence: CDR1 SGHNT, CDR2 YYREEE (reference sequence). The CDR3 sequence is CASSLGRGGLTEAFF. Written as DNA, the CDR3 is TGTGCCAGCAGCTTAGGGAGGGGCGGACTCACTGAAGCTTTCTTT.

The J gene is TRBJ1-1, the V gene TRBV30, with D uncertain. This CDR3 has 13 amino acids. Germline lookup yields CDR1 GTSNPN and CDR2 SVGIG (reference sequence). V dropped 2 bases and J dropped 1 base, with 8 bases sitting between them. The CDR3 spells CAWSFAGNTEAFF. The CDR3 nucleotides read TGTGCCTGGAGTTTTGCAGGGAACACTGAAGCTTTCTTT.